This is a list of T cell receptor beta chains from one sample in a study of glioma-infiltrating T cells. Via MiXCR, TCRdb re-called the multiplex PCR reads, giving one row per CDR3 protein. The table includes around 150,000 distinct CDR3 sequences, approximately 39% detected once. The sequenced material came from glioma tissue, nonneoplastic brain tissue, or PBMCs (not recorded which). The receptors come from a human donor with low-grade glioma or glioblastoma, undergoing nonglioma brain surgery, or in good health (not recorded which). CDR3s leave out the opening cysteine and the closing phenylalanine or tryptophan. The order of the fields is V gene, D gene, CDR3 length, CDR3 protein. D genes are given only for firm matches.

TRBV12-3/TRBV12-4	NA	10	ASSPLYTEAF
TRBV6-1	NA	12	ASRKTAKGETQY
TRBV7-9	TRBD1	12	ASTLQGARTEAF
TRBV27	NA	11	ARSLSRNYGYT
TRBV2	NA	13	ASSGGGRDGNTIY
TRBV12-3/TRBV12-4	NA	12	ASSIGTLNTEAF
TRBV27	NA	11	ASSLGLNQPQH
TRBV19	NA	12	ASSINRQNTEAF
TRBV12-3/TRBV12-4	NA	9	ATTENTEAF
TRBV6-1	TRBD1	14	ASSEIWDSSYNEQF
TRBV15	NA	11	ATSRDGEGEAF
TRBV7-2	NA	11	ASSENWGWTQY
TRBV20-1	TRBD2	12	SAQLADSTDTQY
TRBV20-1	TRBD2	14	SATSSGSHSRDTQY
TRBV10-3	NA	12	AISEFGGETEAF
TRBV19	TRBD1	14	ASSIAGTGGDTEAF
TRBV20-1	TRBD1	11	SARHRGNYGYT